Below, 14 T cell receptor beta chains from the same sample are listed, as sequenced in a study of Ad26.COV2.S vaccination and SARS-CoV-2 variants. Generated by immunoSEQ multiplex PCR, the TCRdb table keeps only in-frame clones and is missing some. The sample yields about 410,000 clones, 92% seen once. Described treatment: roughly 19 received Ad26.COV2.S at low or high dose, single or two shots; several received placebo; per-sample allocation not given. Samples were taken on day 63 after the first vaccine or placebo injection. Sequences were derived from peripheral blood, sampled in a trial of Ad26.COV2.S vaccine versus placebo. The source is a person between 18 and 60 years old who received the Ad26.COV2.S COVID-19 vaccine or a placebo.

The chain combines TRBV7-9 with TRBJ1-1; D unresolved. V lost 6 bases to trimming and J lost 0 bases, with 8 bases between them. The CDR3 length is 13 residues. Looked up from germline, CDR1 is SEHNR and CDR2 is FQNEAQ (reference sequence). DNA for the CDR3: TGTGCCAGCAGACCGACCTTGAACACTGAAGCTTTCTTT. This encodes CASRPTLNTEAFF. Supplemented by reference TRBV7-9 and TRBJ1-1, the full variable domain reads DTGVSQNPRHKITKRGQNVTFRCDPISEHNRLYWYRQTLGQGPEFLTYFQNEAQLEKSRLLSDRFSAERPKGSFSTLEIQRTEQGDSAMYLCASRPTLNTEAFFGQGTRLTVV.

V and J are TRBV7-2 and TRBJ2-7; the D gene could be TRBD1 or TRBD2 (5 bases each). The CDR3 sequence is 16 residues long. The V end lost 6 bases, the J end lost 0 bases, and 18 bases lay between the germline ends. The germline CDR1 and CDR2 sequences are SGHTA and FQGNSA. The CDR3, as DNA: TGTGCCAGCAGATGGCTACCGGGACGGACCTCCTACGAGCAGTACTTC. It encodes CASRWLPGRTSYEQYF.

The rearrangement uses TRBV4-3 and TRBJ2-1, with D possibly called TRBD1 or TRBD2 (5 bases each). In germline, CDR1 is LGHNA, CDR2 YSLEER. With 0 bases removed from V and 5 bases from J, the gap between germline ends came to 14 bases. The CDR3 spans 16 residues. CDR3 DNA sequence: TGCGCCAGCAGCCAAGAAGGTCCAGGGAGACACAATGAGCAGTTCTTC. Translated: CASSQEGPGRHNEQFF.

J is TRBJ1-6 and V is TRBV15, with D hard to call. This CDR3 region has 13 residues. Germline V gives CDR1 LNHNV, CDR2 YYDKDF (reference sequence). Trimming shortened V by 0 bases and J by 12 bases, and 9 bases separated the two germline ends. For the CDR3, the DNA is TGTGCCACCAGCAGAGATGTGAGGAGACCCCTCCACTTT. Its translation: CATSRDVRRPLHF.

The chain is built from TRBV6-6 and TRBJ1-6, with D possibly being TRBD1 (5 bases). Germline V lookup: CDR1 MNHNY, CDR2 SVGAGI (reference sequence). Trimming cost V 2 bases and J 6 bases, with 14 bases left between them. This CDR3 comprises 16 residues. CDR3 sequence reads: CASSYGGAGSNSPLHF. CDR3 nucleotides: TGTGCCAGCAGTTACGGAGGGGCAGGGAGTAATTCACCCCTCCACTTT.

The chain uses TRBV5-1 and TRBJ1-1; D is uncertain. Germline V gives CDR1 SGHRS, CDR2 YFSETQ. The V gene lost 4 bases and the J gene lost 5 bases, with 6 bases spanning the gap. CDR3 length equals 11 residues. The DNA of the CDR3 is TGCGCCAGCAGCGCTGGGACTGAAGCTTTCTTT. It yields the protein CASSAGTEAFF.

This chain connects TRBV30 to TRBJ1-3, with D maybe TRBD1 (5 bases). The CDR3 has 14 residues. Trimming pared 4 bases from V and 1 base from J, leaving 11 bases between. CDR1 is GTSNPN and CDR2 is SVGIG in the germline V gene (reference sequence). The CDR3 loop is CAWISGGSGNTIYF. The CDR3 DNA reads as TGTGCCTGGATATCGGGGGGGTCTGGAAACACCATATATTTT.

The chain is built from TRBV4-1 and TRBJ2-1; TRBD2 agrees at 12 bases. Trimming at V came to 0 bases and at J to 5 bases, leaving 11 bases not matched to a gene. CDR3 length: 19 amino acids. Germline V gives CDR1 MGHRA, CDR2 YSYEKL. The CDR3 coding sequence is TGCGCCAGCAGCCAAGATCTGTGGGCTAGCGGGGGGGAAAACAATGAGCAGTTCTTC. Translating gives CASSQDLWASGGENNEQFF.

This chain links TRBV20-1 with TRBJ1-1; D is unresolved. Germline V gene sequence: CDR1 DFQATT, CDR2 SNEGSKA (reference sequence). Between the trimmed V and J ends, which lost 3 bases and 8 bases, there was a span of 10 bases. The length of the CDR3 is 11 residues. The CDR3 nucleotides read TGCAGTGCTAGGGGCCCCATGGAAGCTTTCTTT. It codes for CSARGPMEAFF.

This sequence joins TRBV12-5 and TRBJ1-1; D is possibly TRBD1 (5 bases). Germline V CDR1 and CDR2: LGHNT, FRNRAP. This CDR3 has 16 amino acids. V lost 5 bases and J lost 0, with 16 bases in between. CDR3 DNA sequence: TGTGCTAGTGGTCCGATAGGGGTATTCGTGAACACTGAAGCTTTCTTT. Its translation is CASGPIGVFVNTEAFF.

This chain uses TRBV18 with TRBJ2-3; 8 bases agree with TRBD1. The CDR3 loop spans 14 amino acids. Germline trimming cut 6 bases from V and 3 bases from J; bases unmatched to any gene: 5. The V gene's germline CDR1 is KGHSH and CDR2 LQKENI. CDR3 region: CASSGQGATDTQYF. The CDR3 DNA reads TGTGCCAGCTCTGGACAGGGTGCAACAGATACGCAGTATTTT.

In nucleotides, the CDR3 is TGTGCCAGCATCCCAGCAGGGCGGATCATCGGCTACACCTTC. Its translation is CASIPAGRIIGYTF. The chain joins TRBV7-9 to TRBJ1-2; the D gene is possibly TRBD1 (5 bases). The CDR3 has 14 residues. V was shortened by 7 bases and J by 8 bases, with 20 bases between the two germline ends. Germline CDR1 and CDR2: SEHNR and FQNEAQ (reference sequence).

The chain has TRBV16 and TRBJ2-2; D gene ambiguous. Trimming removed 4 bases from V and 6 bases from J, with 12 bases in between. CDR1 and CDR2 from the germline V gene are KGHSY and FQNENV. CDR3 length: 14 residues. The CDR3 nucleotides are TGTGCCAGCAGCCTGTTGACGGGTTCCGGGGAGCTGTTTTTT. Its protein is CASSLLTGSGELFF. Full variable domain (remainder filled in from reference TRBV16 and TRBJ2-2): GEEVAQTPKHLVRGEGQKAKLYCAPIKGHSYVFWYQQVLKNEFKFLISFQNENVFDETGMPKERFSAKCLPNSPCSLEIQATKLEDSAVYFCASSLLTGSGELFFGEGSRLTVL.

The V call is TRBV11-3, the J call TRBJ2-1, with 7 bases that match TRBD1. CDR3 length: 15 residues. V shed 4 bases, J shed 1 base, and the junction held 4 bases outside the gene matches. Per germline, CDR1 SGHNT and CDR2 YENEEA. The CDR3 loop is CASSSGTASYNEQFF. The CDR3 nucleotides read TGTGCCAGCAGCTCCGGGACAGCATCCTACAATGAGCAGTTCTTC.